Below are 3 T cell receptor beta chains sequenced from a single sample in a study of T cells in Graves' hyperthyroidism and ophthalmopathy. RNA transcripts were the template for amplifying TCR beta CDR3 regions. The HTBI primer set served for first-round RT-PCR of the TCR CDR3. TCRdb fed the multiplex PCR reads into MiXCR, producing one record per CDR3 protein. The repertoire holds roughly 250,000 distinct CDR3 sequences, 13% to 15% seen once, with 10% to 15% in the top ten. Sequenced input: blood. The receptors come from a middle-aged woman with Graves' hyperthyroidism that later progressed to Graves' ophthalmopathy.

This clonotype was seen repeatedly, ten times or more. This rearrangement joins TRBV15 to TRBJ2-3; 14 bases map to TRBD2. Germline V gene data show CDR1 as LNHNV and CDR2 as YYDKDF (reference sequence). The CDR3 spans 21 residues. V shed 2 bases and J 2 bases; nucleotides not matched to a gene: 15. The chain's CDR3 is CATSRSSGLAGAPGLTDTQYF. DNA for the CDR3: TGTGCCACCAGCAGAAGTTCGGGACTAGCGGGAGCGCCAGGGCTCACAGATACGCAGTATTTT.

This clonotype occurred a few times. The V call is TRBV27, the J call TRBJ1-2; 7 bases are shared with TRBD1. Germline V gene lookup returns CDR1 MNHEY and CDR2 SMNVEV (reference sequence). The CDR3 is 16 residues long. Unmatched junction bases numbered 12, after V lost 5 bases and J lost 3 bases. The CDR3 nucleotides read TGTGCCAGCAGTGCGCATCGACAGGGACGTCACTATGGCTACACCTTC. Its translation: CASSAHRQGRHYGYTF.

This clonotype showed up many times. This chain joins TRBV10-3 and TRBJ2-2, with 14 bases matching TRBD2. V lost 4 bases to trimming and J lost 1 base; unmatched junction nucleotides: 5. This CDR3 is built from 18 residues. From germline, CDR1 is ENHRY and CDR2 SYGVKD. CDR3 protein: CAISGTSGRPVNTGELFF. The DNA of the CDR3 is TGTGCCATCAGTGGGACTAGCGGGAGGCCGGTGAACACCGGGGAGCTGTTTTTT.